This T cell receptor beta chain comes out of a study of cytomegalovirus exposure and HLA in healthy donors. For this clone: Its matching antigen is unknown.

PCR used 60 Vbeta primers and 13 Jbeta primers. This table comes from immunoSEQ multiplex PCR, and its TCRdb copy is limited to in-frame clones, with some not included. The repertoire holds 100,000 or so clones, with under 70% as singletons. Study outcomes and limitations: It was approximately 150 TCR beta chains that were listed as cytomegalovirus-associated. Previous analysis showed most TCR beta V segments were productive about 87% or about 30% of the time.

The J segment lost 4 bases and the V segment lost 6 bases, leaving 1 base of the junction unmatched. Germline CDR1 is MNHNS and CDR2 is SASEGT. The length of the CDR3 is 12 residues. The sequence came from a man aged 50-59 years in good health and CMV-seronegative. The specimen was PBMCs. The chain combines TRBV6-1 with TRBJ2-7, with 9 bases fitting TRBD1. The CDR3 region is CASRGTGYEQYF. The CDR3 region has the DNA TGTGCCAGCAGGGGGACAGGGTACGAGCAGTACTTC.